These T cell receptor beta chains were read from a single sample in a study of shared clonotypes between healthy human individuals. Generated by immunoSEQ multiplex PCR, the TCRdb table keeps only in-frame clones and is missing some. The repertoire includes millions of clones, 90% to 95% of them detected once, and around 0.13% sits in the top ten. Sequencing was performed on naive CD4+ T cells sorted from blood. The source is a man aged 18 to 29 in good health. Both conserved end residues are part of each CDR3. A D gene is named only where the DNA matches it firmly. For some rows the clone size is stated as once, few or many, or as a class when expanded; others skip it.

DNA	CDR3	size	D	V	J
TGTGCCAGCAGCTTCGGCACAACGAGCTCCTACGAGCAGTACTTC	CASSFGTTSSYEQYF	-	-	TRBV7-9	TRBJ2-7
TGCGCCACCCCGGGACCGTCGGGCTATGGCTACACCTTC	CATPGPSGYGYTF	once	-	TRBV10-2	TRBJ1-2
TGTGCCAGCAGAGCAGCGGGACATTCGATTTCACCCCTCCACTTT	CASRAAGHSISPLHF	-	-	TRBV27	TRBJ1-6
TGCGCCAGCAGCCAGGGGACTAGCGTCACAGATACGCAGTATTTT	CASSQGTSVTDTQYF	-	TRBD2	TRBV5-1	TRBJ2-3
TGTGCCTGGAGTGTACCGAACTCCTACGAGCAGTACTTC	CAWSVPNSYEQYF	once	-	TRBV30	TRBJ2-7
TGCGCCAGCAGCCAGGTGGGGGGGACAGATACGCAGTATTTT	CASSQVGGTDTQYF	-	TRBD2	TRBV5-1	TRBJ2-3
TGCGCCAGCAGCGGGAGGGTTCCGGACTCTGGCTACACCTTC	CASSGRVPDSGYTF	-	-	TRBV5-1	TRBJ1-2
TGTGCCAGCCGACCGGCGGAAAAACAGGGGGAGAATGAGCAGTTCTTC	CASRPAEKQGENEQFF	-	TRBD1	TRBV6-6	TRBJ2-1
TGTGCCAGCAGCTTGTGGCAGGGGGCGGAAAACGAGCAGTACTTC	CASSLWQGAENEQYF	-	TRBD1	TRBV5-5	TRBJ2-7
TGTGCCAGCAGCTTAAGGACTAGCGGGGGGGCCTACTACAATGAGCAGTTCTTC	CASSLRTSGGAYYNEQFF	once	TRBD2	TRBV7-8	TRBJ2-1
TGTGCCAGCAGTGAAGATGCGGGCGGCAATTCACCCCTCCACTTT	CASSEDAGGNSPLHF	-	-	TRBV2	TRBJ1-6
TGTGCCAGCAGTGTTAGCGGGGATGAGCAGTTCTTC	CASSVSGDEQFF	-	TRBD2	TRBV28	TRBJ2-1
TGTGCCACCAGCAGAGTACTAGAGTCCCTCAATGAGCAGTTCTTC	CATSRVLESLNEQFF	-	-	TRBV15	TRBJ2-1
TGTGCCAGCAGTTATGGGGTACACGAGCAGTACTTC	CASSYGVHEQYF	-	-	TRBV6-5	TRBJ2-7
TGTGCCAGCAGAGCCGGCGCGGGAGCCCACAATGAGCAGTTCTTC	CASRAGAGAHNEQFF	-	TRBD2	TRBV13	TRBJ2-1
TGTGCCAGCAGCCCTCTGACAGGTCTGAACACTGAAGCTTTCTTT	CASSPLTGLNTEAFF	-	-	TRBV9	TRBJ1-1
TGTGCCATCAGTGAGATGGGGACGGGAGGGCGCACAGATACGCAGTATTTT	CAISEMGTGGRTDTQYF	-	TRBD2	TRBV10-3	TRBJ2-3
TGTGCCAGCAGCGAGAGCTTACTAGCGGGAGGGCTGGGGGAGCAGTACTTC	CASSESLLAGGLGEQYF	-	TRBD2	TRBV7-2	TRBJ2-7
TGTGCCTGGAGTAATAAACGGGCCCCCCTCCACTTT	CAWSNKRAPLHF	-	-	TRBV30	TRBJ1-6
TGCGCCAGCAGCTCAGGACAAAGGAGCACAGATACGCAGTATTTT	CASSSGQRSTDTQYF	-	-	TRBV5-1	TRBJ2-3
TGTGCCAGCAGCTCGGACGGCTACGAGCAGTACTTC	CASSSDGYEQYF	-	-	TRBV11-3	TRBJ2-7
TGTGCCTGGAGTCGGAGCACAGATACGCAGTATTTT	CAWSRSTDTQYF	-	-	TRBV30	TRBJ2-3
TGTGCCAGCAGCTTGACAGGGGGGATTCAGCCCCAGCATTTT	CASSLTGGIQPQHF	-	TRBD1	TRBV5-6	TRBJ1-5
TGTGCCTCCCACCATCCGGAGGGAGCCACTGAAGCTTTCTTT	CASHHPEGATEAFF	-	-	TRBV10-3	TRBJ1-1
TGTGCCAGCAGCGCCTTCCCGGAGAACTACGAGCAGTACTTC	CASSAFPENYEQYF	-	-	TRBV9	TRBJ2-7
TGTGCCAGCAGTTTCCCCCGGGGGCCAATCACTGAAGCTTTCTTT	CASSFPRGPITEAFF	-	-	TRBV28	TRBJ1-1
TGTGCCAGCAGTGACTCGGGACTAGCGGGCCAAGAGACCCAGTACTTC	CASSDSGLAGQETQYF	-	TRBD2	TRBV6-4	TRBJ2-5
TGCGCCAGCAGCTTGCCGGGACTAGGTCAGGCCGAGACCCAGTACTTC	CASSLPGLGQAETQYF	-	TRBD2	TRBV5-1	TRBJ2-5
TGTGCCAGCAGCTTAGGAGGGGGGTTGACCCTCCACTTT	CASSLGGGLTLHF	-	-	TRBV7-2	TRBJ1-6
TGCGCCAGCAGCTCGGACCCCATCCGCACAGATACGCAGTATTTT	CASSSDPIRTDTQYF	-	-	TRBV5-1	TRBJ2-3
TGTGCCAGCAGCGGCGCGGGGCCAGTTCTCAATCAGCCCCAGCATTTT	CASSGAGPVLNQPQHF	-	-	TRBV25-1	TRBJ1-5
TGTGCCAGCAGTCGAACCTACGAGCAGTACTTC	CASSRTYEQYF	few	-	TRBV28	TRBJ2-7
TGTGCCAGCAGCTTAGGCGGCCTTAGTTCACCCCTCCACTTT	CASSLGGLSSPLHF	-	-	TRBV13	TRBJ1-6